The rows below give T cell receptor beta chains drawn from one sample of a study of response to subunit inactivated influenza vaccine. TCRdb independently ran MiXCR on the RT-PCR reads; one entry per CDR3 protein. Of fewer than 700,000 distinct CDR3 sequences listed, under 15% are singletons. The specimen was PBMCs from blood, collected 45 days after vaccination. The source is a man between 50 and 59 years old who received an inactivated influenza vaccine. The conserved cysteine and the conserved F or W are not part of the CDR3 here.

cdr3_aa j_call v_call
SVEEADGYTSGGRETQY TRBJ2-5 TRBV29-1
ASTSLGLAGISDTQY TRBJ2-3 TRBV28
ASSAGTSGSGPDTQY TRBJ2-3 TRBV6-1
AISWARTNTGELF TRBJ2-2 TRBV10-3
ASSLGDRGRGGNQPQH TRBJ1-5 TRBV5-6
ASSLAHLAGGGQY TRBJ2-5 TRBV7-2
ASSLTAMAF TRBJ1-1 TRBV7-2
ASRNHTSGVSYNEQF TRBJ2-1 TRBV21-1
ASNQWGGSNQPQH TRBJ1-5 TRBV12-3/TRBV12-4
ATSRDRVGTEAF TRBJ1-1 TRBV15
SARSGTATSPLH TRBJ1-6 TRBV20-1
ASSLTGSGFGNTIY TRBJ1-3 TRBV5-6
ASSAGTGGLGKNIQY TRBJ2-4 TRBV9
ASSYGTGRAYEQY TRBJ2-7 TRBV11-2
ASSKDRLHNQPQH TRBJ1-5 TRBV12-3/TRBV12-4
ASSLTPGTSYEQY TRBJ2-7 TRBV12-3/TRBV12-4
ASSSTVGEQF TRBJ2-1 TRBV11-1
AWRRDGDYEQY TRBJ2-7 TRBV30
AISPGSVSTDTQY TRBJ2-3 TRBV10-3
SAYRDPQETQY TRBJ2-5 TRBV20-1
ASSRDKKNQPQH TRBJ1-5 TRBV5-1
ASSPTPGYEQY TRBJ2-7 TRBV7-9
AISTRGRETQY TRBJ2-5 TRBV10-3
SGCSGSTDTQY TRBJ2-3 TRBV29-1
SARGWVSGANVLT TRBJ2-6 TRBV20-1
ASSDAGGNTGELF TRBJ2-2 TRBV2
ASSLGMLVNEQF TRBJ2-1 TRBV12-3/TRBV12-4
SARITGTGRVNGYT TRBJ1-2 TRBV20-1
ASSLRLAGGDFYNEQF TRBJ2-1 TRBV27
ASRRQGEFWQQY TRBJ2-7 TRBV12-3/TRBV12-4
ASLIGETQY TRBJ2-5 TRBV6-5
ASLSTGTDTEAF TRBJ1-1 TRBV2
ASSIRQGSYNEQF TRBJ2-1 TRBV7-2
ASSQEVSRAGVLLNYGYT TRBJ1-2 TRBV4-3
ASSQDSGLNTEAF TRBJ1-1 TRBV4-2
SGLIAGQETQY TRBJ2-5 TRBV20-1
ASSLAGGPPSYEQY TRBJ2-7 TRBV7-2
ASSFGPGADEQY TRBJ2-7 TRBV12-3/TRBV12-4
SATGSYEQY TRBJ2-7 TRBV29-1
AFSKTGGRAPNFGYEQY TRBJ2-7 TRBV12-3/TRBV12-4
SVDWTEREETQY TRBJ2-5 TRBV29-1
ASRDRFYGYT TRBJ1-2 TRBV19
ASSGLLTDTQY TRBJ2-3 TRBV5-1
ASSLPGGRNSPLH TRBJ1-6 TRBV7-8
ASSLLFRTNTGELF TRBJ2-2 TRBV13
ATSRGEQGIRDTQY TRBJ2-3 TRBV15
SVDPGQGNTEAF TRBJ1-1 TRBV29-1
AISGSSGRAGNEQF TRBJ2-1 TRBV10-3
ASSVGIGQGGHEQY TRBJ2-7 TRBV9
ATSTSDTEAF TRBJ1-1 TRBV15
ASSLEVYEQY TRBJ2-7 TRBV7-2
ASSPRTSGTRTYEQY TRBJ2-7 TRBV3-1
ASSPRSSQTDTQY TRBJ2-3 TRBV7-2
SVRVARVSSYEQY TRBJ2-7 TRBV29-1
ATSGQQGSYEQY TRBJ2-7 TRBV15